This TCR beta chain was obtained from a study of regulatory T cells in long-lasting Graves disease (TCRdb year 2021). Looking at the study overall: Newly diagnosed Graves' disease patients had taken antithyroid drugs for less than 3 months. The study was conducted in China and was registered as a clinical trial. A total of roughly 35 samples underwent TCR sequencing: about 13 from persistent and roughly 20 from newly diagnosed Graves' disease patients. Peripheral blood TCR sequencing and RNA sequencing compared persistent Graves' disease patients with newly diagnosed Graves' disease patients. The paper's findings and limits, for the study overall: Compared with newly diagnosed patients, persistent Graves' disease patients had lower TCR Shannon entropy and fewer highly expanded clones, which suggests clonal expansion. Persistent patients shared more public clonotypes among themselves (around 2,800) than newly diagnosed patients did (nearly 1,000). Because the primary lesion, thyroid tissue, could not be accessed, the study looked at peripheral blood alone. Sequencing and analysis were restricted to the TCR beta chain. Preferential use of TRBV28, TRBJ1-2 and TRBJ2-5 was observed in persistent disease, whereas TRBV20-1 and TRBJ2-1 were favored in newly diagnosed disease. The small sample size was acknowledged by the authors as a limitation that may reduce accuracy.

The meaning of the sample's time point label: newly diagnosed GD, antithyroid drugs for less than 3 months. For both TCR sequencing and RNA sequencing, RNA was extracted from PBMCs using TRIzol. The diagnosis of Graves' disease followed American Thyroid Association guidelines. Patients for the study were recruited at an endocrinology department in Xi'an, China. Each patient gave around 9 milliliters of peripheral blood, collected in an EDTA anticoagulant tube. Ficoll Paque Plus density gradient separation was used to isolate PBMCs, and no additional T cell sorting was done. An Agilent 2100 Bioanalyzer and agarose gel were used to check RNA quality, and a NanoDrop 2000 was used to measure RNA concentration. The protocol used for the library was multiplex PCR. The sequencer listed for this sample is Illumina HiSeq 4000. TCR beta libraries were built with iRepertoire HTBI primers and Arm-PCR amplification of CDR3 regions. Gel purification was performed on PCR products prior to sequencing. In the original analysis: Gene usage analysis of CDR3 amino acid clonotypes relied on the 55 to 80 TRBV and more than twelve TRBJ segments identified across samples. COPE and FqMerger were used to merge filtered high-quality paired reads into contigs. BLAST was used to align contigs to IMGT TRBV, TRBD and TRBJ reference genes, and CDR3 was defined according to IMGT. Any clonotype with a frequency above 0.1% was classified as a highly expanded clone. Shannon entropy was used to measure repertoire diversity, and the Gini coefficient was used to measure V-J evenness. A clonotype was considered public if more than one individual shared it. The raw public data were reprocessed by TCRdb itself: fastp quality trimming at Q25, MiXCR clonotype calling, in-frame beta chains only. Duplicate CDR3 protein sequences are folded into a single record with the most common DNA and genes. TCRdb, not the original authors, processed these V and J calls. This sample comprises around 460,000 distinct CDR3 sequences, 11% to 15% of them detected only once. The ten most abundant clones make up around a sixth of the sample.

The CDR3 spans 15 residues, from the cysteine through the phenylalanine. Just CDR3 DNA is preserved here, 45 bases in frame from base 1. The germline V and J ends show losses of 4 bases and 0 bases respectively, and no gene match explains 6 bases of the junction. CDR1 and CDR2, looked up from the germline V gene, are MDHEN and SYDVKM. In its sample, this clonotype was seen many times. Its antigen target is currently unknown. Base qualities were left out, and no much larger clone turns up one base away. This sample was shared with a second study, whose subject was T cells in Graves' hyperthyroidism and ophthalmopathy. The second study reports: Stable Graves' hyperthyroidism was defined as no progression to ophthalmopathy during 18 months of follow-up. Hyperthyroidism patients were newly diagnosed, with disease duration under 2 months, and aged 18 to 65 years. Exclusion was applied to patients with uncontrolled infections, other autoimmune diseases, pregnancy or lactation. Clinical symptoms, serum thyroxine and TRAb, thyroid ultrasound, and orbital computed tomography formed the basis for the diagnoses. For the first round of RT-PCR on the TCR CDR3, the HTBI primer set was used together with the Qiagen OneStep RT-PCR kit. Blood samples also contained most of the expanded thyroid clonotypes (frequency above 0.001), which suggests that blood repertoires may reflect thyroid immune responses. A 13 V-J signature model separated ophthalmopathy from stable hyperthyroidism, with approximately 87% sensitivity and about 81% specificity in cross-validation and 80%/75% in testing. In validation, the model predicted progression to ophthalmopathy with approximately 70% sensitivity and roughly 75% specificity, a median of 6.5 months before onset. TCR V-J signatures able to tell the groups apart were searched for in a discovery cohort of some 97 patients, of whom over 40 had Graves' ophthalmopathy and about 60 had stable Graves' hyperthyroidism. Prospective prediction of ophthalmopathy was tested in an independent validation cohort of some 19 hyperthyroidism patients and 17 patients who later progressed to ophthalmopathy. The 90 or so discovery patients were randomly split 7:3 into training and test sets. In roughly six Graves' hyperthyroidism patients, the study also compared T-cell repertoires from thyroid tissue with T-cell repertoires from blood. Once sampling was done, hyperthyroidism patients were given methimazole at a starting dose of 30 mg daily, whereas ophthalmopathy patients were given high-dose intravenous methylprednisolone. A second multiplex PCR round built the libraries, followed by size selection and purification. The libraries were sequenced on an Illumina HiSeq2000 using paired-end 100 bp reads. SOAPnuke was used to process the raw data, with reads discarded if the reads contained adapters or uncalled bases, had a mean Phred below 15, or lacked an exact constant-primer or identifier match. High-quality paired reads were merged with COPE v1.2.5, and unique nucleotide sequences were defined as clonotypes. MiTCR v1.1 was used to align clonotypes to the IMGT TRBV, TRBD and TRBJ reference segments. Analysis was restricted to V-J combinations with a frequency above 0.0001, which covered roughly 99% of repertoires. The TCS score was defined as the ratio of F50 (clonal expansion) to E x V (chaos), calculated using BLOSUM62-based TCRdist between CDR3 peptides within each V-J. Welch's t-statistics and random forest reduced 514 V-J features to roughly 13, which were used in a naive Bayes classifier (R e1071). Sample size was not statistically predetermined, and investigators were not blinded to group allocation. The paper reports TCR Vbeta CDR3 sequencing of roughly 140 peripheral blood samples: under 45 ophthalmopathy, 75 to 80 hyperthyroidism and about 17 progressor patients.

This chain is built from TRBV28 and TRBJ2-7; 7 middle bases align to TRBD1. Sequencing used peripheral blood mononuclear cells (PBMCs), obtained at new diagnosis, from a patient treated with antithyroid drugs. This sequence originates from a woman in her forties or fifties with Graves disease. Donor details come from another sample of the same person, matched by shared clones. The nucleotide sequence is given as TGTGCCAGCAGTTCGACAGGGCAGAGCTCCTACGAGCAGTACTTC. It codes for CASSSTGQSSYEQYF.